This T cell receptor beta chain derives from a study of shared clonotypes between healthy human individuals. Produced via immunoSEQ multiplex PCR; TCRdb's table is partial and in-frame only. The table lists around 2.1 million clones, about 93% of them singletons. Deletions cut 5 bases from V and 2 bases from J, with 10 bases between. Germline CDR1 is SGHAT and CDR2 is FQNNGV. This CDR3 comprises 13 residues. This clone appeared once. Naive CD8 cells lacked CD45RO and underwent positive selection for CCR7, leaving out terminally differentiated effector memory CD45RA+ cells. The genes are TRBV11-2 and TRBJ2-7; perhaps TRBD1 as D (5 bases). This sequence was found in a young man in good health. Some clones in this sample may be carry-over from other donors' samples. Specimen: naive CD8+ T cells from PBMCs. The CDR3 is CASSPTVPYEQYF. Written as DNA, the CDR3 is TGTGCCAGCAGCCCGACAGTTCCCTACGAGCAGTACTTC. The full variable domain, with the rest looked up from reference TRBV11-2 and TRBJ2-7, is EAGVAQSPRYKIIEKRQSVAFWCNPISGHATLYWYQQILGQGPKLLIQFQNNGVVDDSQLPKDRFSAERLKGVDSTLKIQPAKLEDSAVYLCASSPTVPYEQYFGPGTRLTVT.